The rows below give T cell receptor beta chains drawn from one sample of a study of cytomegalovirus exposure and HLA in healthy donors. Profiled with immunoSEQ multiplex PCR; TCRdb holds only in-frame clones, not every one. The sample consists of tens of thousands of clones, roughly 96% of them appearing once. The sample taken for sequencing was PBMCs. Receptor source: a man aged 18-30 years in good health and CMV-seronegative. CDR3s leave out the opening cysteine and the closing phenylalanine or tryptophan. Fields, in order: CDR3 protein, V gene, D gene, J gene. The D gene is left open where the match is weak.

ASSIGGTEAF | TRBV27 | . | TRBJ1-1
ASNPGQGSFANTGELF | TRBV28 | TRBD1 | TRBJ2-2
ASTQGLGQPQH | TRBV28 | . | TRBJ1-5
ASSFNTDTQY | TRBV28 | . | TRBJ2-3
SVGGQGETYEQY | TRBV29-1 | TRBD1 | TRBJ2-7
ASRNRVMTDTQY | TRBV6-1 | . | TRBJ2-3
ASSVARESYEQY | TRBV9 | . | TRBJ2-7
ASSKPGPGEADTQY | TRBV11-2 | . | TRBJ2-3
ASSELEAF | TRBV6-1 | . | TRBJ1-1
ASSHLQGDTEAF | TRBV11-2 | TRBD1 | TRBJ1-1
ASSPGLAYLIGELF | TRBV27 | TRBD2 | TRBJ2-2
ASSLAGGFAEAF | TRBV5-1 | . | TRBJ1-1
ATSREVGSMGEQF | TRBV15 | . | TRBJ2-1
ATGAGEETQY | TRBV15 | TRBD2 | TRBJ2-5
ASKSGGQSIYEQY | TRBV2 | . | TRBJ2-7
ASSQSFGSGANVLT | TRBV7-9 | . | TRBJ2-6
ASSLSGTSEQY | TRBV28 | TRBD2 | TRBJ2-7
AGGETQY | TRBV19 | . | TRBJ2-5
ASPRPGWDSMGATGNTIY | TRBV19 | . | TRBJ1-3
ASSSAPDSQY | TRBV6-6 | . | TRBJ2-3
ASSLPDTQY | TRBV6-6 | . | TRBJ2-3
ASRVGYEQY | TRBV2 | . | TRBJ2-7
ASSWSLRGAETQY | TRBV6-5 | . | TRBJ2-5
ASKPQRGPPSTDTQY | TRBV5-1 | TRBD2 | TRBJ2-3
ATSRTQGTHEQY | TRBV15 | TRBD1 | TRBJ2-7
ASNLGGVSNQPQH | TRBV9 | . | TRBJ1-5
ASSDSRDSGELF | TRBV6-4 | TRBD1 | TRBJ2-2
ASSWKSGDQETQY | TRBV5-1 | . | TRBJ2-5
ASSLLAGDGSDTQY | TRBV7-9 | TRBD2 | TRBJ2-3
ASSSSRYNEQF | TRBV7-9 | . | TRBJ2-1
ASSPGGATYNEQF | TRBV4-1 | . | TRBJ2-1
ASSPKGRFTEAF | TRBV7-2 | . | TRBJ1-1
ASSYSRGQPNEKLF | TRBV6-6 | TRBD1 | TRBJ1-4
ASSGSGRGSYNEQF | TRBV6-1 | TRBD2 | TRBJ2-1
ASSSTGGLGQPQH | TRBV28 | TRBD1 | TRBJ1-5
ASSRPGNLEKLF | TRBV7-9 | . | TRBJ1-4
ASRSSSGIEQF | TRBV6-5 | TRBD2 | TRBJ2-1
ASSSAGTGGEETQY | TRBV9 | TRBD1 | TRBJ2-5
ASIKGGGANTGELF | TRBV28 | . | TRBJ2-2
ASNVAGGYTDTQY | TRBV6-6 | TRBD2 | TRBJ2-3
ASSIRHSGANVLT | TRBV19 | . | TRBJ2-6
AWSEGGRGHEQF | TRBV30 | TRBD2 | TRBJ2-1
ASAEKSLRGYT | TRBV27 | . | TRBJ1-2
ASSMKERGRSGANVLT | TRBV19 | TRBD2 | TRBJ2-6
ASSQGQGTTEQY | TRBV14 | . | TRBJ2-7
SVASGQETQY | TRBV29-1 | TRBD2 | TRBJ2-5
ASGPLGYNEQF | TRBV5-1 | . | TRBJ2-1
AWSVFRGHGYT | TRBV30 | . | TRBJ1-2
ASSPQLAGGRNEQF | TRBV7-9 | TRBD2 | TRBJ2-1
ASSRDRGPEQY | TRBV12-2 | . | TRBJ2-7
ASSDFVRYEQY | TRBV27 | . | TRBJ2-7
ASSRDSFGTEAF | TRBV7-9 | . | TRBJ1-1
ASTSAGADQPQH | TRBV28 | . | TRBJ1-5